The rows below give T cell receptor beta chains drawn from one sample of a study of response to subunit inactivated influenza vaccine. TCRdb recomputed calls from the RT-PCR reads with MiXCR, one row per CDR3 protein. The data contain 400,000 to 550,000 distinct CDR3 sequences, roughly 23% of them seen just once; the ten biggest clones take up approximately 1.9%. The source material was CD4+ T cells sorted from PBMCs, sampled around 5 days after vaccination. The source is a man between 50 and 59 years old who received an inactivated influenza vaccine. CDR3s include the opening cysteine and the closing phenylalanine or tryptophan. A D gene is named only where the DNA matches it firmly. Where a row states a size, it is once, few, many or the class of an expanded clone; other rows omit it.

clone size: .
V gene: TRBV6-5
J gene: TRBJ2-7
D gene: .
CDR3 length: 11
CDR3 protein: CASSYSGQVYF
CDR3 DNA: TGTGCCAGCAGTTACTCGGGGCAGGTCTACTTC

clone size: many
V gene: TRBV12-3/TRBV12-4
J gene: TRBJ2-7
D gene: .
CDR3 length: 13
CDR3 protein: CASSDRSSYEQYF
CDR3 DNA: TGTGCCAGCAGCGACAGGAGCTCCTACGAGCAGTACTTC

clone size: few
V gene: TRBV25-1
J gene: TRBJ2-7
D gene: TRBD1
CDR3 length: 16
CDR3 protein: CASSEFSTGGRYEQYF
CDR3 DNA: TGTGCCAGCAGTGAATTCAGCACAGGGGGCAGATACGAGCAGTACTTC

clone size: .
V gene: TRBV5-1
J gene: TRBJ2-2
D gene: .
CDR3 length: 16
CDR3 protein: CASSWGYPSGTGELFF
CDR3 DNA: TGCGCCAGCAGCTGGGGTTATCCCTCGGGGACCGGGGAGCTGTTTTTT

clone size: .
V gene: TRBV28
J gene: TRBJ1-5
D gene: .
CDR3 length: 12
CDR3 protein: CASSPLGQPQHF
CDR3 DNA: TGTGCCAGCAGCCCGCTGGGACAGCCCCAGCATTTT

clone size: .
V gene: TRBV5-1
J gene: TRBJ2-1
D gene: TRBD2
CDR3 length: 15
CDR3 protein: CASSEWDYKLNEQFF
CDR3 DNA: TGCGCCAGCAGCGAATGGGACTATAAGCTCAATGAGCAGTTCTTC

clone size: few
V gene: TRBV4-2
J gene: TRBJ2-5
D gene: TRBD2
CDR3 length: 20
CDR3 protein: CASSPWAPRLAGAGSETQYF
CDR3 DNA: TGTGCCAGCAGCCCTTGGGCACCGCGACTAGCGGGAGCAGGTTCAGAGACCCAGTACTTC

clone size: few
V gene: TRBV6-1
J gene: TRBJ1-6
D gene: TRBD1
CDR3 length: 13
CDR3 protein: CASRNRGNSPLHF
CDR3 DNA: TGTGCCAGCAGAAACAGGGGGAATTCACCCCTCCACTTT

clone size: .
V gene: TRBV20-1
J gene: TRBJ2-7
D gene: TRBD2
CDR3 length: 13
CDR3 protein: CRPSGSRSGEQYF
CDR3 DNA: TGCAGGCCGAGCGGGAGCAGGTCGGGCGAGCAGTACTTC

clone size: .
V gene: TRBV11-1
J gene: TRBJ2-7
D gene: TRBD2
CDR3 length: 19
CDR3 protein: CASSPYGSASGSLSYEQYF
CDR3 DNA: TGTGCCAGCAGCCCCTATGGTTCGGCTAGCGGGAGCCTCTCCTACGAGCAGTACTTC

clone size: .
V gene: TRBV10-3
J gene: TRBJ2-7
D gene: .
CDR3 length: 11
CDR3 protein: CAISGLNEQYF
CDR3 DNA: TGTGCCATCAGTGGGCTAAACGAGCAGTACTTC

clone size: many
V gene: TRBV2
J gene: TRBJ2-1
D gene: TRBD2
CDR3 length: 13
CDR3 protein: CASSAASGVEQFF
CDR3 DNA: TGTGCCAGCAGTGCAGCTAGCGGGGTGGAGCAGTTCTTC

clone size: .
V gene: TRBV5-1
J gene: TRBJ2-3
D gene: TRBD2
CDR3 length: 16
CDR3 protein: CASSLVTSGKTDTQYF
CDR3 DNA: TGCGCCAGCAGCTTGGTGACTAGCGGGAAGACAGATACGCAGTATTTT